This record looks at one T cell receptor beta chain sequence and its context. Its antigen remains unknown. The entry originates in a study of T cell responses to AZD1222 COVID-19 vaccine. Study observations and caveats: Only 5 or 6 AZD1222 recipients tested seropositive at baseline. Clonal diversity may have been underestimated in mostly white British donors.

Assay: immunoSEQ multiplex PCR; the TCRdb copy retains only in-frame clones and omits some. The sample records 200,000 to 300,000 clones, 80% to 95% being singletons. This sequence originates from an adult in good health. This sample comprised peripheral blood, obtained on day 0 of AZD1222 vaccination.

CDR3 nucleotide sequence: TGTGCCAGCAGCAGCGGACAGCTCTCTGGAAACACCATATATTTT. This gives the protein CASSSGQLSGNTIYF. J is TRBJ1-3 and V is TRBV2; D might be TRBD1 (6 bases). This CDR3 spans 15 amino acids. Germline V gene lookup returns CDR1 SNHLY and CDR2 FYNNEI. V was pared by 6 bases and J by 0 bases, with 12 bases between.